This T cell receptor beta chain was captured by sequencing in a study of vaccination effects on CD4 cells after COVID-19. Before any sequencing was done, the ViraFEST assay used viral peptide pools to expand antigen-specific CD4+ T cells. Culture lasted about nine days before CD4+ T cell isolation. Every participant took two doses of the BNT162b2 or mRNA-1273 vaccine. Here immunoSEQ multiplex PCR was the method, and the copy in TCRdb shows in-frame clones only, minus some. The sample contains around 30,000 clones, 74% of which appear only once. Details on this clone: No antigen is known for it.

Sequences were derived from CD4+ T cells from PBMCs cultured with HCoV-OC43 spike peptides, sampled after COVID-19 vaccination. As for subset: HCoV-OC43 spike overlapping peptide pool stimulation. This TCR was sampled from a human donor who received a COVID-19 vaccine.

The CDR3 DNA reads as TGTGCCAGCAGTTACTCGGACCTAAATTCACCCCTCCACTTT. Protein: CASSYSDLNSPLHF. This chain links TRBV6-5 with TRBJ1-6; D unclear. The germline V gene has CDR1 MNHEY and CDR2 SVGAGI. The CDR3 extends over 14 amino acids. Trimming took 0 bases from V and 7 from J, leaving 7 bases between them.